The rows below give T cell receptor beta chains drawn from one sample of a study of T cell changes during pregnancy in multiple sclerosis. Repertoires were generated with immunoSEQ multiplex PCR, while TCRdb's copy carries only in-frame clones and drops some. The sample gives tens of thousands of clones, 85% to 95% of which show up once; 0.52% is in the top ten. The sequencing here drew on CD4+ T cells from peripheral blood mononuclear cells, taken in the third trimester of pregnancy. The receptors shown here come from a female donor with multiple sclerosis, enrolled in a pregnancy study. CDR3s include the opening cysteine and the closing phenylalanine or tryptophan. D genes are given only for firm matches.

>TRBV11-3|TRBD1
CASSLTRGLWTDTQYF
>TRBV7-2|TRBD2
CASSLSSGGFSYNEQFF
>TRBV19|TRBD2
CASSPWSRGDAETQYF
>TRBV7-9|TRBD1
CASSLAGQGARGYTF
>TRBV15|TRBD2
CATSRGLAGASSYNEQFF
>TRBV6-5|.
CASSYSMTANTEAFF
>TRBV5-1|TRBD2
CASSLAGTSGATGELFF
>TRBV2|.
CASSIRGGQPQHF
>TRBV18|.
CASSPAGRGNQPQHF
>TRBV5-5|.
CASSLEYSRNQPQHF
>TRBV27|TRBD2
CASTLVAGGADTQYF
>TRBV5-1|TRBD2
CASSLAGGNEQFF
>TRBV5-1|.
CASSLSNPQEKQYF
>TRBV7-9|.
CASSLALNKRDAFF
>TRBV27|.
CASSQKPQGSGAFF
>TRBV29-1|.
CSVDRSSGAAFF
>TRBV28|.
CASSLTSTRKGEYF
>TRBV11-2|TRBD2
CASSLAWGSSGSTDTQYF
>TRBV6-5|TRBD1
CASSTDRSSGNTIYF
>TRBV5-5|TRBD1
CASSVGTVRETQYF
>TRBV7-2|.
CASSRQEITYEQYF
>TRBV2|TRBD1
CASRNHPTGISTDTQYF
>TRBV18|.
CASSPAAISGQPQHF